The clone carrying this T cell receptor (beta chain) was counted many times. Its antigen is not known. These data come from a study of T cell repertoires in cytomegalovirus infection. Study-level background: Well-studied HLA-B-restricted epitopes and recently identified HLA-C-restricted epitopes of CMV were both used in the study.

The CDR3 loop spans 14 amino acids. Deletions cut 1 base from V and 4 bases from J, with 10 bases between. Per the germline V gene, CDR1 is SGHTA and CDR2 is FQGNSA. MiXCR was run by TCRdb on the reads, yielding one entry per CDR3 protein. The sample contains a few hundred thousand distinct CDR3 sequences, 40% of which appear only once. The TCR sequence derives from a human donor in good health (CMV status not recorded). Some clones in this sample may be carry-over from other donors' samples. The rearrangement joins TRBV7-2 to TRBJ2-5, with no clear D. The sequences come from cultured PBMCs, collected from culture after CMV antigen stimulation. The CDR3 loop reads CASSLVPARETQYF. The CDR3 DNA reads TGTGCCAGCAGCTTAGTTCCCGCACGAGAGACCCAGTACTTC. The variable domain in full, completed from reference TRBV7-2 and TRBJ2-5, reads GAGVSQSPSNKVTEKGKDVELRCDPISGHTALYWYRQSLGQGLEFLIYFQGNSAPDKSGLPSDRFSAERTGGSVSTLTIQRTQQEDSAVYLCASSLVPARETQYFGPGTRLLVL.